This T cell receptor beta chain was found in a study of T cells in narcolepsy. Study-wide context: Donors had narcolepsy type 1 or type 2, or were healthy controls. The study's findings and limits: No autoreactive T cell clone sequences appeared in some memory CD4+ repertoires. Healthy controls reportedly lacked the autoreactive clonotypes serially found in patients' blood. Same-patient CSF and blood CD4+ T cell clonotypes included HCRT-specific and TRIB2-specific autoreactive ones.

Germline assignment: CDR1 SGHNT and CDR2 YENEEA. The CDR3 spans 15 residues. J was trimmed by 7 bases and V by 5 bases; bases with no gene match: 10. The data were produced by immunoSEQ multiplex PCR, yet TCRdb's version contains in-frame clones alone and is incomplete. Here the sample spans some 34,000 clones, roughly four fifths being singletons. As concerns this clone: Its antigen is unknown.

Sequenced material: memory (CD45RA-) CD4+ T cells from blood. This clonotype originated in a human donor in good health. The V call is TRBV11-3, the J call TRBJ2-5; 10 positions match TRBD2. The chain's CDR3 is CASSRGLAGAGTQYF. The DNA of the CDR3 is TGTGCCAGCAGCCGTGGGCTAGCGGGAGCTGGGACCCAGTACTTC.